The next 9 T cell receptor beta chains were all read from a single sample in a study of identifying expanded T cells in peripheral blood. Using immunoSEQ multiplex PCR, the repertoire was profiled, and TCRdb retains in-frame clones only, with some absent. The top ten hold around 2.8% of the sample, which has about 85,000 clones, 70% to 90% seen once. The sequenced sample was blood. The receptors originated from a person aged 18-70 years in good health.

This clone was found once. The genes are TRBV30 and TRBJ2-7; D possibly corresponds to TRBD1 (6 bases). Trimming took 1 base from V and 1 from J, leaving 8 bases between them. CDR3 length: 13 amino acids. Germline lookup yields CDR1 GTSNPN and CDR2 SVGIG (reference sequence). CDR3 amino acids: CAWSADRSYEQYF. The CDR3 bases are TGTGCCTGGAGTGCTGACAGGTCCTACGAGCAGTACTTC.

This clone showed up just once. CDR3 coding DNA: TGTGCCAGCAGCGTCGGGACAGGGGGCGATGCTTTCTTT. Translated: CASSVGTGGDAFF. This chain connects TRBV9 to TRBJ1-1; TRBD1 matches at 12 bases. With 2 bases clipped from V and 11 bases from J, the junction kept 4 bases outside the gene matches. The length of the CDR3 is 13 residues. Germline lookup yields CDR1 SGDLS and CDR2 YYNGEE. Looking up the rest from reference TRBV9 and TRBJ1-1 gives the full variable domain: DSGVTQTPKHLITATGQRVTLRCSPRSGDLSVYWYQQSLDQGLQFLIQYYNGEERAKGNILERFSAQQFPDLHSELNLSSLELGDSALYFCASSVGTGGDAFFGQGTRLTVV.

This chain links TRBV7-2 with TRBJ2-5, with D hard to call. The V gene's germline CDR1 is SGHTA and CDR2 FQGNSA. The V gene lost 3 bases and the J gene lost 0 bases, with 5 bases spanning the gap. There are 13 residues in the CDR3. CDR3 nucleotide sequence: TGTGCCAGCAGCTTGACAAACCAAGAGACCCAGTACTTC. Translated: CASSLTNQETQYF.

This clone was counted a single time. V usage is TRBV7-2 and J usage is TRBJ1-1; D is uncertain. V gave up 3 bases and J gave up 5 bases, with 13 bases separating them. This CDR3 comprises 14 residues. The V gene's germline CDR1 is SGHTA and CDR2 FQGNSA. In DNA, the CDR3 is TGTGCCAGCAGCTTGAAGGGTTCGGGGACTGAAGCTTTCTTT. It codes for CASSLKGSGTEAFF.

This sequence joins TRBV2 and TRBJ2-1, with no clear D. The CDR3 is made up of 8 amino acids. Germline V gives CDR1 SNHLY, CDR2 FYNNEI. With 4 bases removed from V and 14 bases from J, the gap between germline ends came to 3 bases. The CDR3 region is CASSVEFF. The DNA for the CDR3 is TGTGCCAGCAGTGTCGAGTTCTTC.

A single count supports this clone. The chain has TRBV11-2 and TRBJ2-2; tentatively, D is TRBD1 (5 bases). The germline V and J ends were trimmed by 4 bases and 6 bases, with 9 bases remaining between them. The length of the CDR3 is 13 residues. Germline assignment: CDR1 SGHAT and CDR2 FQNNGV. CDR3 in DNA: TGTGCCAGCAGCTGGGGCCAGGCCGGGGAGCTGTTTTTT. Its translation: CASSWGQAGELFF.

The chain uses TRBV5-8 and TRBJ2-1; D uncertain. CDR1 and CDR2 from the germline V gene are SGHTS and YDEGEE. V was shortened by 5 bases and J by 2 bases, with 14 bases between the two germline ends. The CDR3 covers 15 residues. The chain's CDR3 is CASRPHNLPYNEQFF. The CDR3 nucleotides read TGTGCCAGCAGACCCCACAACCTGCCCTACAATGAGCAGTTCTTC.

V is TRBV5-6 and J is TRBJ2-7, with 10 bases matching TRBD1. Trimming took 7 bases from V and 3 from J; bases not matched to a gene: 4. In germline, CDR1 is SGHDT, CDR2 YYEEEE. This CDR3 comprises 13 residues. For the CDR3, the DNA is TGTGCCAGCGGAGGGACAGGGGTCTACGAGCAGTACTTC. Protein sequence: CASGGTGVYEQYF.

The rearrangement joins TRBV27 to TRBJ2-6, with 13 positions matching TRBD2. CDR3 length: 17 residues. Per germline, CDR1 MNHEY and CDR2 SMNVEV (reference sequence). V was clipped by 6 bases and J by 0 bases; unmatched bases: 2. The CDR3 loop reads CASRRTSGSSGANVLTF. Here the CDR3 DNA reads TGTGCCAGCAGACGGACTAGCGGGAGCTCTGGGGCCAACGTCCTGACTTTC. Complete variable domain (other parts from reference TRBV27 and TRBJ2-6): EAQVTQNPRYLITVTGKKLTVTCSQNMNHEYMSWYRQDPGLGLRQIYYSMNVEVTDKGDVPEGYKVSRKEKRNFPLILESPSPNQTSLYFCASRRTSGSSGANVLTFGAGSRLTVL.